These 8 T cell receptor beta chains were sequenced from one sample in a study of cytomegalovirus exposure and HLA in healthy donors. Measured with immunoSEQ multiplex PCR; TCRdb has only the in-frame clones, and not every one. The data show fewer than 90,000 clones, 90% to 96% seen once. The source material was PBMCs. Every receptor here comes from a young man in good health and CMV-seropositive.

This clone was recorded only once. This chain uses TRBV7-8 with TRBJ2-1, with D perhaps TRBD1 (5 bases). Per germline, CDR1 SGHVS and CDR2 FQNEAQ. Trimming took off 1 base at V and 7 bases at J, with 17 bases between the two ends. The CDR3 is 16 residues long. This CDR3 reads CASSLVASTVGNEQFF. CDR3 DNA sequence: TGTGCCAGCAGCTTAGTCGCGTCGACAGTGGGTAATGAGCAGTTCTTC.

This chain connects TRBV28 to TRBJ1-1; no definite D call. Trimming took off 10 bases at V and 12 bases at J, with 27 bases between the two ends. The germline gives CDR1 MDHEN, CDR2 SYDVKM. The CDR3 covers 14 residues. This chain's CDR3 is CATKDVRVEWRTFF. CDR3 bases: TGTGCCACCAAGGACGTGAGGGTGGAGTGGAGAACTTTCTTT.

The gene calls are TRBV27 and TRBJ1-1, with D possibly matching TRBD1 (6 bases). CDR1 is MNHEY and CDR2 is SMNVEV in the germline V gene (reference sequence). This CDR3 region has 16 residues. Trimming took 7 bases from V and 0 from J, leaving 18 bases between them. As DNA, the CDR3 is TGTGCCAGCACCCCTGAGTGGACAGCCATGAACACTGAAGCTTTCTTT. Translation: CASTPEWTAMNTEAFF.

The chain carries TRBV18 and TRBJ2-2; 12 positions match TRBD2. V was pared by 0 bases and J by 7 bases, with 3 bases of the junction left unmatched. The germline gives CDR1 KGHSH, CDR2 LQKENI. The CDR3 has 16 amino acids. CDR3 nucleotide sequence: TGTGCCAGCTCACCACCGGGACTAGCGGGCGGCGGGGAGCTGTTTTTT. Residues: CASSPPGLAGGGELFF.

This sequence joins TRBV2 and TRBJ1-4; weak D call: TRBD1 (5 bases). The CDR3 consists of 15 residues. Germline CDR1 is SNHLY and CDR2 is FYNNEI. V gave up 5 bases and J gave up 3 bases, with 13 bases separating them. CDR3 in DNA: TGTGCCAGCAGTCGGGGGAGGGAGGCTAATGAAAAACTGTTTTTT. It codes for CASSRGREANEKLFF.

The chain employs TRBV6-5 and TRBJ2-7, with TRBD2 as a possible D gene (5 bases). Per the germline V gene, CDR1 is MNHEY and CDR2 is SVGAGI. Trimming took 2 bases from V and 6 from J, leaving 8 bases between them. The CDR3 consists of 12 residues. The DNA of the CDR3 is TGTGCCAGCAGTTACGCGGGTGGCGAGCAGTACTTC. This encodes CASSYAGGEQYF.

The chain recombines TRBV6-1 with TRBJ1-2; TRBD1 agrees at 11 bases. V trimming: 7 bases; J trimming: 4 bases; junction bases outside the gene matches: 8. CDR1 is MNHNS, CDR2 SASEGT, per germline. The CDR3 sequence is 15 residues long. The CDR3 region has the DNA TGTGCCAGCATTCGACGGACAGGGGGCGGCTATGGCTACACCTTC. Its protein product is CASIRRTGGGYGYTF.

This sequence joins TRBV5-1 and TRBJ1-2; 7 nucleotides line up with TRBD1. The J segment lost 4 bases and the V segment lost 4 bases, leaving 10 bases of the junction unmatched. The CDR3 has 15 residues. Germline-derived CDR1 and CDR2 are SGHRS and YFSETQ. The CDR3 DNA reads TGCGCCAGCAGCCCCAGACAGGGCAATGGCTATGGCTACACCTTC. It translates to CASSPRQGNGYGYTF. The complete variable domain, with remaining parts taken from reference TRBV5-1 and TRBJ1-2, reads KAGVTQTPRYLIKTRGQQVTLSCSPISGHRSVSWYQQTPGQGLQFLFEYFSETQRNKGNFPGRFSGRQFSNSRSEMNVSTLELGDSALYLCASSPRQGNGYGYTFGSGTRLTVV.